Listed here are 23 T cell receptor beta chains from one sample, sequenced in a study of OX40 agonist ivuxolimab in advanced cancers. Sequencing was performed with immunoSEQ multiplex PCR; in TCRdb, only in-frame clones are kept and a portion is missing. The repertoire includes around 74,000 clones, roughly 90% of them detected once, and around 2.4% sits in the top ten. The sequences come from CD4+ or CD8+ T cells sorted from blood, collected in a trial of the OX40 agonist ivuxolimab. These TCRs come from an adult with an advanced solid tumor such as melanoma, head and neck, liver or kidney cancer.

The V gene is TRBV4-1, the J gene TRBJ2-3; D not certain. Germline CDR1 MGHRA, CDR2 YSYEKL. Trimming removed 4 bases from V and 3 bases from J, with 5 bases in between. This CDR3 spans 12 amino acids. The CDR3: CASSLTTDTQYF. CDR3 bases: TGCGCCAGCAGCCTAACGACAGATACGCAGTATTTT.

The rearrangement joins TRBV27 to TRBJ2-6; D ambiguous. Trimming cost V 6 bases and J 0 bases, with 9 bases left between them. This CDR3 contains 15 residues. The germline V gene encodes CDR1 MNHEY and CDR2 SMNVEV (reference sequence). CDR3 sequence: CASRLMHSGANVLTF. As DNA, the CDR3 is TGTGCCAGCAGACTAATGCACTCTGGGGCCAACGTCCTGACTTTC.

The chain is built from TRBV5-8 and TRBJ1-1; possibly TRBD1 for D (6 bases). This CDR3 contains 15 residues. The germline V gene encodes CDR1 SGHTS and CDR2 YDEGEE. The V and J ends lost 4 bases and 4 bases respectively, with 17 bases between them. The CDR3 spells CASSQDSTRGTEAFF. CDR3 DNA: TGTGCCAGCAGCCAGGACAGTACCCGGGGCACTGAAGCTTTCTTT.

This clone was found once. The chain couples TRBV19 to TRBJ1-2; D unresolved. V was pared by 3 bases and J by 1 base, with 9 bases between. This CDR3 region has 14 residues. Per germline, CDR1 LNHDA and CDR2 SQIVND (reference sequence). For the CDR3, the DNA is TGTGCCAGTAGTATGGCGGTATTTAACTATGGCTACACCTTC. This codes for CASSMAVFNYGYTF.

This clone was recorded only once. The CDR3 here is CASSYGRSQPQHF. As DNA, the CDR3 is TGTGCCAGCAGTTACGGGAGGTCGCAGCCCCAGCATTTT. The V gene is TRBV6-6, the J gene TRBJ1-5; D is undetermined. Trimming cost V 2 bases and J 7 bases, with 9 bases left between them. This CDR3 has 13 residues. The V gene's germline CDR1 is MNHNY and CDR2 SVGAGI (reference sequence).

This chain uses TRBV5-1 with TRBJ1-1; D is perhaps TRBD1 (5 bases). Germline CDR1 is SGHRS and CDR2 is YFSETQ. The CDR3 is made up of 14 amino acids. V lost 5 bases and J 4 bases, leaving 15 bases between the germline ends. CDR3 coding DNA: TGCGCCAGCAGTGAAGGTAGCGGGGGCACTGAAGCTTTCTTT. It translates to CASSEGSGGTEAFF.

The CDR3 loop reads CAISEEGYPDTQYF. As DNA, the CDR3 is TGTGCCATCAGTGAGGAGGGATACCCGGATACGCAGTATTTT. The chain joins TRBV10-3 to TRBJ2-3; possible D gene TRBD2, 5 bases. The CDR3 extends over 14 amino acids. Per the germline V gene, CDR1 is ENHRY and CDR2 is SYGVKD. The V and J ends lost 2 bases and 6 bases respectively, with 12 bases between them.

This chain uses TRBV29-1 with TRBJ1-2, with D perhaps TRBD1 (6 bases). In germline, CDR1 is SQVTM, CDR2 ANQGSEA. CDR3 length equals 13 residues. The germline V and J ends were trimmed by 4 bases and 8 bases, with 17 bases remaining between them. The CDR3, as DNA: TGCAGCGTTGGGGGGCAAGGCCACGAGGGCTACACCTTC. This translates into CSVGGQGHEGYTF.

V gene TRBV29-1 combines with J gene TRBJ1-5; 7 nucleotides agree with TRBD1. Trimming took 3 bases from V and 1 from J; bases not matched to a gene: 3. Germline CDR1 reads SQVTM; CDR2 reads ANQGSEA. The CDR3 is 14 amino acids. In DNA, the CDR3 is TGCAGCGTTGAGGGACAGATAAGCAATCAGCCCCAGCATTTT. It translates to CSVEGQISNQPQHF.

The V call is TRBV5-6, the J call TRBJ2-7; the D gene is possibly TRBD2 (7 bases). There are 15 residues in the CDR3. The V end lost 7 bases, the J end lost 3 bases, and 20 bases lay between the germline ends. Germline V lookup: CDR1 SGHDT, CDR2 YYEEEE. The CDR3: CASAKGGQFSYEQYF. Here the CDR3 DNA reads TGTGCCAGCGCCAAGGGGGGGCAATTCAGCTACGAGCAGTACTTC. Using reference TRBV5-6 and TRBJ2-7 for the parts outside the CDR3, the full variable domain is DAGVTQSPTHLIKTRGQQVTLRCSPKSGHDTVSWYQQALGQGPQFIFQYYEEEERQRGNFPDRFSGHQFPNYSSELNVNALLLGDSALYLCASAKGGQFSYEQYFGPGTRLTVT.

The DNA of the CDR3 is TGCGCCAGCAGCCCTACAGGAGGGGAGACCCAGTACTTC. Its translation is CASSPTGGETQYF. This chain uses TRBV5-1 with TRBJ2-5; possible D gene TRBD2, 6 bases. The CDR3 sequence is 13 residues long. Germline V lookup: CDR1 SGHRS, CDR2 YFSETQ. The V gene lost 4 bases and the J gene lost 5 bases, with 12 bases spanning the gap.

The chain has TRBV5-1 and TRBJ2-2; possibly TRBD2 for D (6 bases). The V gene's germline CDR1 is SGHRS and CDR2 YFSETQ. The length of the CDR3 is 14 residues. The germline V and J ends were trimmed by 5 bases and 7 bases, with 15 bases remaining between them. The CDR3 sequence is CASSGDRGSGELFF. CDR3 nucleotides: TGCGCCAGCAGTGGCGACCGGGGGAGCGGGGAGCTGTTTTTT.

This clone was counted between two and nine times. The CDR3 coding sequence is TGCAGCGTTGCGCGAGCTAACTATGGCTACACCTTC. This translates into CSVARANYGYTF. The chain has TRBV29-1 and TRBJ1-2; no clear D. Per germline, CDR1 SQVTM and CDR2 ANQGSEA. This CDR3 is built from 12 residues. Trimming cost V 4 bases and J 0 bases, with 6 bases left between them.

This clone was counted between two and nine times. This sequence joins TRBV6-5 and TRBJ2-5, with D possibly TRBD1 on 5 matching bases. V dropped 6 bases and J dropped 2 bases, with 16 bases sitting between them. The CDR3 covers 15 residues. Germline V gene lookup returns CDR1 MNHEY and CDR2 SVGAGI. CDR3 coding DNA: TGTGCCAGCAGCCCCCGGGTGGGGCGACAAGAGACCCAGTACTTC. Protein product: CASSPRVGRQETQYF.

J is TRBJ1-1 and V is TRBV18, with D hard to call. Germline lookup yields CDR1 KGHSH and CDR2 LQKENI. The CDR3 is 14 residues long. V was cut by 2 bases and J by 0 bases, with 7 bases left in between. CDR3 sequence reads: CASSPLPVNTEAFF. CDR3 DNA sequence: TGTGCCAGCTCACCATTACCGGTGAACACTGAAGCTTTCTTT.

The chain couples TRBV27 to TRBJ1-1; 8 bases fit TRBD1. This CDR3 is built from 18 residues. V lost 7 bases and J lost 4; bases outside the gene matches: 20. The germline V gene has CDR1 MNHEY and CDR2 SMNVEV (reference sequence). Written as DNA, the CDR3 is TGTGCCAGCACCCTGACAGGGGTCCTAGGGCCGTCGCGCACTGAAGCTTTCTTT. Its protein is CASTLTGVLGPSRTEAFF.

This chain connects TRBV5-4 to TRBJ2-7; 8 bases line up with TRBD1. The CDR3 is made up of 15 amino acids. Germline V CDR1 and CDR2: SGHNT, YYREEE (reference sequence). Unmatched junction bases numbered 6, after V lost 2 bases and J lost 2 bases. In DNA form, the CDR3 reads TGTGCCAGCAGCTTTTCCACAGGGGGAGCCTACGAGCAGTACTTC. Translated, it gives CASSFSTGGAYEQYF.

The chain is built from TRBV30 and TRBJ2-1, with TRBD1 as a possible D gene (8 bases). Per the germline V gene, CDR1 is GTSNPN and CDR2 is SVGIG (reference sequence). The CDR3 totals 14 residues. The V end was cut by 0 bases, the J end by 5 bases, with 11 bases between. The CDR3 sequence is CAWSVQGGNNEQFF. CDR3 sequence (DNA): TGTGCCTGGAGTGTACAGGGGGGGAACAATGAGCAGTTCTTC.

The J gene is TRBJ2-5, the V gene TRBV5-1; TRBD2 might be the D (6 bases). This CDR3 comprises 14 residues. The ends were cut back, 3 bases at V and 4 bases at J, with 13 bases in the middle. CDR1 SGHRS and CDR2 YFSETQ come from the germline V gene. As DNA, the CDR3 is TGCGCCAGCAGCTCGGAGGGGTTTGGAGAGACCCAGTACTTC. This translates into CASSSEGFGETQYF.

The CDR3, as DNA: TGTGCCAGCAGTTTAGACAGGGTGAACACTGAAGCTTTCTTT. Its translation is CASSLDRVNTEAFF. V is TRBV27 and J is TRBJ1-1; 7 bases align to TRBD1. The CDR3 sequence is 14 residues long. The ends lost 2 bases at V and 0 bases at J; junction bases unmatched: 0. Germline V CDR1 and CDR2: MNHEY, SMNVEV (reference sequence).

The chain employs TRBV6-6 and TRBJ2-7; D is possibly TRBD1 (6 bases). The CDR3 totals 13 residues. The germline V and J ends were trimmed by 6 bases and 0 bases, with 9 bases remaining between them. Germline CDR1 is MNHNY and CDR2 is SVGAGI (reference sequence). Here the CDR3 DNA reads TGTGCCAGCAGACAGGGAAGCTCCTACGAGCAGTACTTC. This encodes CASRQGSSYEQYF.

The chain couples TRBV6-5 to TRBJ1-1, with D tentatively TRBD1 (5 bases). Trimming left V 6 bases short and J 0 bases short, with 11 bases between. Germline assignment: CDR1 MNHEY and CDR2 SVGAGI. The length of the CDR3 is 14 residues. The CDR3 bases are TGTGCCAGCAGCAGGTCCAGGGTGAACACTGAAGCTTTCTTT. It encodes CASSRSRVNTEAFF.

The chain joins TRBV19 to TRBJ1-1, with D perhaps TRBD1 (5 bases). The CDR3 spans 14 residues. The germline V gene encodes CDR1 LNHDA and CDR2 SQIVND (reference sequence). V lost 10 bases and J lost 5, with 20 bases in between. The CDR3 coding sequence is TGTGCCACCCGGGCAATCAGGGAAGGGACTGAAGCTTTCTTT. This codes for CATRAIREGTEAFF. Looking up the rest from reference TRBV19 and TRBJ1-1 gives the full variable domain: DGGITQSPKYLFRKEGQNVTLSCEQNLNHDAMYWYRQDPGQGLRLIYYSQIVNDFQKGDIAEGYSVSREKKESFPLTVTSAQKNPTAFYLCATRAIREGTEAFFGQGTRLTVV.